The 13 T cell receptor beta chains below were found in one sample sequenced in a study of CXCR3-negative and CXCR3-positive naive CD8 T cells. Researchers prepared the TRB cDNA libraries using 5' RACE with UMI labels. Each CDR3 protein gets one entry in TCRdb, which reprocessed the 5' RACE reads and gives no DNA. The sample data list several thousand distinct CDR3 sequences. The sequenced sample was naive CXCR3- CD8+ T cells from blood. Subset denoted: CD45RO-CCR7+CD27+CD95- naive CD8+ T cells lacking CXCR3 (TNR3-). The receptors were gathered from a human donor in good health. Some clones in this sample may be carry-over from other donors' samples.

CDR3 in amino acids: CASTPSGEQYF. The chain carries TRBV2 and TRBJ2-7; checking the TCRdb D call of TRBD2 is not possible without DNA. Germline V gene sequence: CDR1 SNHLY, CDR2 FYNNEI. CDR3 length: 11 residues.

This clonotype is deemed medium-sized by its frequency. The V and J genes are TRBV13 and TRBJ2-7; TCRdb's D call of TRBD2 is untestable without DNA. This CDR3 has 14 residues. The V gene's germline CDR1 is PRHDT and CDR2 FYEKMQ (reference sequence). CDR3 protein: CASSPERGSYEQYF.

Considering frequency, this clonotype is medium-sized. J is TRBJ1-1 and V is TRBV7-9; absent DNA, TCRdb's TRBD1 call cannot be checked. CDR1 is SEHNR and CDR2 is FQNEAQ in the germline V gene (reference sequence). There are 14 residues in the CDR3. CDR3: CASSSGPGDTEAFF.

This chain's CDR3 is CASSQREGGYTDTQYF. The V gene is TRBV28, the J gene TRBJ2-3; TCRdb picks TRBD2, but there is no DNA to check that call. The CDR3 consists of 16 residues. CDR1 is MDHEN and CDR2 is SYDVKM in the germline V gene. Filled out from reference TRBV28 and TRBJ2-3, the complete variable domain reads DVKVTQSSRYLVKRTGEKVFLECVQDMDHENMFWYRQDPGLGLRLIYFSYDVKMKEKGDIPEGYSVSREKKERFSLILESASTNQTSMYLCASSQREGGYTDTQYFGPGTRLTVL.

CDR3: CASSLELAGGEQYF. The rearrangement links TRBV13 to TRBJ2-7; no DNA is available, so the TRBD2 call from TCRdb remains unchecked. The length of the CDR3 is 14 residues. CDR1 is PRHDT, CDR2 FYEKMQ, per germline (reference sequence).

This clonotype ranks as medium-sized in terms of frequency. The chain uses TRBV18 and TRBJ2-1. This CDR3 comprises 15 residues. Germline CDR1 and CDR2: KGHSH and LQKENI. This CDR3 reads CASSPQGEAYNEQFF.

Considering frequency, this clonotype is medium-sized (0.01 to 0.1%). This chain links TRBV9 with TRBJ2-7; TCRdb outputs TRBD1, but without DNA this stays unchecked. CDR1 is SGDLS, CDR2 YYNGEE, per germline. This CDR3 has 12 amino acids. The CDR3 region is CASSETGREQYF.

This clonotype is identified as medium-sized (0.01 to 0.1%) from frequency. V gene TRBV28 combines with J gene TRBJ2-7; TCRdb's assignment of TRBD1 cannot be checked, as there is no DNA. Germline V gene lookup returns CDR1 MDHEN and CDR2 SYDVKM. The CDR3 totals 17 residues. The CDR3 sequence: CASSLGQGLLASYEQYF.

This clonotype is labeled medium-sized based on frequency. This rearrangement joins TRBV7-9 to TRBJ2-7; TCRdb reports TRBD1, a call that lacks DNA to check it against. Germline values: CDR1 SEHNR, CDR2 FQNEAQ (reference sequence). CDR3 length equals 15 residues. CDR3 residues: CASSPGGLNPYEQYF. The full variable domain, completed using reference TRBV7-9 and TRBJ2-7, is DTGVSQNPRHKITKRGQNVTFRCDPISEHNRLYWYRQTLGQGPEFLTYFQNEAQLEKSRLLSDRFSAERPKGSFSTLEIQRTEQGDSAMYLCASSPGGLNPYEQYFGPGTRLTVT.

This chain uses TRBV11-2 with TRBJ2-7; TCRdb designates TRBD2, a call that cannot be tested without DNA. CDR3 length equals 13 residues. From germline, CDR1 is SGHAT and CDR2 FQNNGV. The chain's CDR3 is CASSDGPRYEQYF.

The chain recombines TRBV7-6 with TRBJ1-6; TCRdb's D call, TRBD1, is unchecked because there is no DNA. The CDR3 spans 14 residues. Germline lookup yields CDR1 SGHVS and CDR2 FNYEAQ. CDR3 sequence: CASGPTLEDSPLHF.

This rearrangement joins TRBV2 to TRBJ2-3; the TRBD1 assignment by TCRdb is unverifiable without DNA. The CDR3 has 17 residues. Germline values: CDR1 SNHLY, CDR2 FYNNEI. CDR3 loop: CASSGEPGQGPPDTQYF.

The rearrangement joins TRBV27 to TRBJ2-2; TCRdb calls TRBD1, which cannot be checked without DNA. CDR3 length: 13 residues. The V gene's germline CDR1 is MNHEY and CDR2 SMNVEV (reference sequence). The CDR3 sequence: CASWNRVSGELFF.